This T cell receptor beta chain is drawn from a study of blood T cells in healthy people across ages. Broader study findings: Any changes in expanded clonotypes were possibly confounded, as donor CMV status remained unknown.

Primed by a sample-barcoded 5' primer and a J-beta primer mix, a second PCR proceeded for about 6 to 11 cycles. Each cDNA was tagged by a template-switch adaptor containing 12 random nucleotides. TCRdb reprocessed the 5' RACE reads with MiXCR, giving one entry per CDR3 protein. The data contain about 1,400,000 distinct CDR3 sequences, 42% of them singletons. V lost 6 bases, J lost 1 base, and 12 bases lay in between. Germline V lookup: CDR1 MNHNY, CDR2 SVGAGI (reference sequence). This CDR3 comprises 14 residues. Peripheral blood was drawn, about 10 milliliters per donor. Isolation yielded PBMCs, at least 6.5 million per sample, in every case. This clonotype was detected a few times. Its antigen is currently unknown.

V usage is TRBV6-6 and J usage is TRBJ1-2, with D maybe TRBD1 (6 bases). The TCR was taken from a woman between 18 and 29 years old in good health. The sample was blood. The CDR3 sequence is CASRHREFNYGYTF. In DNA form, the CDR3 reads TGTGCCAGCAGGCACAGGGAGTTTAACTATGGCTACACCTTC.